This T cell receptor (beta chain) derives from a study of molecular identifiers for immune sequencing clone quantification. For bulk TCR libraries, previously described methods and listed TCR primers were used. MiXCR, run by TCRdb on the PCR reads, gives a single entry per CDR3 protein. The table lists more than 300,000 distinct CDR3 sequences, over 20% of them singletons. Sorting isolated naive CD8 T cells as CD8+CD4-CCR7+CD45RA+ events. In its sample, this clonotype was seen many times. What it binds is unknown. This CDR3 is built from 15 residues. Trimming pared 5 bases from V and 3 bases from J, leaving 15 bases between. The germline V gene encodes CDR1 SGHDT and CDR2 YYEEEE. Study conclusions and caveats: For effector cells, clones above 20 RNA copies held over 98% of molecules; for naive cells, under 1%. Investigators reportedly could detect spiked Jurkat TCR RNA from one cell among some 940,000 naive cells.

The gene calls are TRBV5-6 and TRBJ2-4; the D gene could be TRBD1 or TRBD2 (5 bases each). Sample: naive CD8+ T cells from blood, with Jurkat cell RNA spiked in. The subset was: FACS-sorted CD8+CD4-CCR7+CD45RA+ naive T cells. The receptor's source is a human donor in good health. Some libraries in this study had Jurkat cell RNA spiked in. CDR3 protein: CASSPSLGGKNIQYF. The CDR3, as DNA: TGTGCCAGCAGTCCTTCCCTTGGGGGCAAAAACATTCAGTACTTC. Complete variable domain (other parts from reference TRBV5-6 and TRBJ2-4): DAGVTQSPTHLIKTRGQQVTLRCSPKSGHDTVSWYQQALGQGPQFIFQYYEEEERQRGNFPDRFSGHQFPNYSSELNVNALLLGDSALYLCASSPSLGGKNIQYFGAGTRLSVL.